This TCR beta chain stems from a study of cytomegalovirus exposure and HLA in healthy donors (dated by TCRdb to between 2016 and 2019). General notes on the study: An earlier analysis of some 600 of the donors reported about 260 Gb of sequence data and 90 million to 120 million unique TCR beta sequences obtained from about 179 million T cells. About 300 gigabases of sequencing data and around 88 million unique TCR sequences made up an early release that covered several hundred HLA-typed donors. A separate validation cohort of approximately 130 different subjects was used in addition to the approximately 670-subject first cohort. To predict cytomegalovirus infection status, the study brought together high-throughput TCR immunosequencing, statistical association of individual TCRs with disease status, and machine learning. Roughly 5 DR-DQ haplotypes were treated as single units for association and clustering because of strong linkage in the cohort. The aim of the study was to test whether cataloging public T cell receptors could identify signatures of past pathogen exposure. Of the roughly 390 genotyped donors, 70% to 90% were placed in the genetic ancestry cluster associated with self-reported Caucasian donors. The study profiled the T cell repertoires of hundreds of subjects by immunosequencing and related them to cytomegalovirus serostatus. Both class I and class II loci were covered by HLA typing, at four-digit resolution. The number of donors typed differed by locus, with roughly 620-630 for A, B, C, DRB1 and DQB1, around 500 for DQA1, 600 to 610 for DPA1, and 450 to 480 for DPB1. Across under 500 genotyped donors of the cohort, an average of about 240,000 unique TCR beta nucleotide sequences per donor were sequenced, and about a sixth of those sequences were non-productive. Donor age, sex, ethnicity and CMV serostatus were compiled alongside the repertoire data. To decide whether each TCR beta V gene segment behaved as functional or pseudogenic, an earlier analysis of approximately 590 of the donors relied on high-throughput TCR beta sequencing. The later analysis used no new phenotypic data to find candidate immune exposures, relying instead on TCR beta sequences and their occurrence across donors. Genome-wide SNP genotypes for about 65% of the roughly 700 donors were used in a later genetic analysis, which treated that subset as a discovery cohort. To study patterns of TCR occurrence, a later analysis re-analyzed previously published TCR beta repertoires from several hundred donors and added high-resolution HLA genotyping. Every discovery cohort repertoire had been produced on one sequencing platform. What the authors observed across the whole study: According to a later analysis, parvovirus B19, influenza, CMV and Epstein-Barr virus appeared linked to several top co-occurrence clusters. In both the original and validation cohorts, the classifier was reported to diagnose cytomegalovirus status with high specificity and sensitivity. Because HLA typing was missing for some donors at each locus, association tests included only the typed subset. In a later analysis, HLA-associated TCR beta chains were found to be more clonally expanded and to have lower generation probabilities than equally common non-associated chains. When HLA alleles, especially DR and DQ, strongly co-occurred, attributing TCR associations to individual alleles was difficult. Most CMV-associated TCR beta chains appeared to be HLA-restricted in a later analysis, and the HLA associations seemed to be driven largely by CMV exposure. An association between a missense DCLRE1C variant and V-gene and J-gene trimming of TCR beta chains was found in a later genetic analysis and replicated in an independent cohort. It was suggested by the authors that the approach could potentially be generalized to other disease states and immunological phenotypes. In a later genetic analysis, fewer N-insertions in productive TCRs were reported among donors in an Asian-associated ancestry cluster than the roughly 700-donor mean. In an earlier analysis of 587 of the donors, most TCR beta V segments appeared in productive rearrangements about 87% or about 30% of the time, broadly matching IMGT annotations. Because counts were too low, some 17 rarely observed V segments, including chromosome 9 orphons, were excluded from the earlier analysis of 500 to 700 of the donors. In vitro tests confirmed that a few of the cytomegalovirus-associated TCR beta chains recognize cytomegalovirus antigens. While some public TCRs were present in many individuals, most TCR sequences turned up only very rarely across donors. Correlated functional status among segregating V segments might reflect linkage disequilibrium, but an unknown experimental factor could not be ruled out. A later analysis associated about 17,000 TCR beta sequences with specific HLA alleles at a false discovery rate of 0.05. A further reported finding was that TCR beta sequences accurately predicted the HLA-A and HLA-B alleles for most subjects in the first cohort. For the cohort, immune exposure information was limited to CMV serostatus. The cohort was sequenced for TCR beta chains only, and without alpha or paired-chain data the features that could be detected were limited. The 87-base-pair reads could not distinguish some IMGT-functional V segments, including TRBV6-2 and TRBV6-3, so those segments were excluded. The study listed over 150 TCR beta chains as associated with cytomegalovirus. Roughly uniform sequencing depth across donors was assumed in presence/absence analyses, although this assumption may not hold. In a later analysis, TCR association rates were found to vary across HLA loci, with the most associated TCRs seen for DRB1 alleles and the fewest for HLA-C alleles. A cluster of highly shared sequence variants was judged likely to represent a technical artifact of the sequencing pipeline.

The cohort comprised around 700 healthy bone marrow donors. At the time of sampling, every cohort member was nominally healthy, though immune exposures that went unrecorded were likely present. The donor tested CMV seropositive and was one of the 289 seropositive cohort members. Each donor provided a peripheral blood sample, and peripheral blood mononuclear cells were used for TCR beta sequencing. The Qiagen DNeasy Blood Extraction Kit was used to extract genomic DNA from the blood cell samples. The germline V gene yields SNHLY for CDR1 and FYNNEI for CDR2. V is shortened by 4 bases, J by 3 bases, and the region joining them spans 13 bases. The CDR3 spans 15 residues, from the cysteine through the phenylalanine. Here the CDR3 DNA is all that survives: 45 bases in frame from base 1. In the case of this clone: Its antigen target is currently unknown. The record has no base qualities; no much larger clone is one base away.

The receptor library was made with the immunoSEQ multiplex PCR assay. For the multiplex PCR, a mixture combining 60 forward primers for TCR Vbeta segments and 13 reverse primers for TCR Jbeta segments was used. A multiplex PCR assay on genomic DNA amplified the CDR3 region of rearranged TCR beta genes. The Illumina HiSeq System was used to sequence the amplified TCR beta libraries as 87-base-pair reads. The published analysis was carried out like this. In a later analysis, tens of millions of unique TCR beta chains were counted across the 500 to 850 repertoires, and roughly 11 million of these chains were shared by at least two donors. A nearest-neighbor algorithm error-corrected the raw reads and collapsed the reads into unique sequences, merging closely related sequences to remove PCR and sequencing errors. V, D and J gene segments were assigned by aligning CDR3 sequences to IMGT reference sequences. For a sequence to be retained, a match of at least six nucleotides was required to both a V gene segment and a J gene segment. A rearrangement was called productive if the CDR3 had no stop codons and remained in frame with V and J, and every other rearrangement was called non-productive. CDR3 was defined according to IMGT convention as the region running from the second conserved V-encoded cysteine to the conserved J-encoded phenylalanine. Sequences without an unambiguous match to a single V gene segment were excluded from the earlier analysis of about 640 of the donors. An earlier analysis of under 750 of the donors called V segments functional above 56.7% productive rearrangements and segregating when the between-donor standard deviation exceeded 5%. To diagnose cytomegalovirus status from the catalog of TCR beta chain sequences, a statistical classification framework was built. V and J gene assignment, in a later analysis, came from comparing TCR nucleotide sequences with IMGT/GENE-DB human TR gene sequences. A later analysis assigned CDR3 sequences and most-parsimonious VDJ recombination scenarios with the TCRdist pipeline. In a later analysis, every TCR beta chain was defined by the combination of its CDR3 amino acid sequence and its V-gene family, and reads without a unique V-gene family were dropped. In a later analysis, approximately 590 highly shared, low-generation-probability nucleotide sequences were removed to address suspected cross-contamination and a sequencing artifact. For each public chain, a later analysis derived a clonal expansion index from normalized ranks of inferred template counts within each repertoire. In a later analysis, generation probabilities were computed with a VDJ recombination model fitted to out-of-frame rearrangements, and the resulting probabilities were checked against IGoR. Hypergeometric tests were used in a later analysis to score TCR-TCR, TCR-HLA and TCR-CMV co-occurrence, with a repertoire-size bias correction applied to the TCR pairs. False discovery rates were estimated in a later analysis by permuting HLA or CMV assignments 20 times. A later analysis grouped co-occurring TCRs with DBSCAN, adding TCRdist sequence similarity when clustering within HLA-allele-positive subsets. Co-occurrence clustering excluded repertoires with fewer than 30,000 or more than 120,000 public chains, plus five with anomalous nucleotide sharing. Sourced from immuneACCESS, this table was stored by TCRdb with only in-frame sequences that have V and J called. A share of the clones is absent; for the studies checked, an unresolved V gene accounts for under half, and the remainder has no known explanation. V and J calls and clone size are those listed in that table; D and trimming were worked out from the DNA. The sample table holds about 200,000 clones, of which about 81% were seen once. The top ten clonotypes cover approximately 6.5% of the sample.

The receptor comes from a woman between 50 and 59 years old in good health and CMV-seropositive. The chain was built from TRBV2 and TRBJ2-1; a tentative D call is TRBD1 (7 bases match). Material: PBMCs. This receptor carries the CDR3 CASSVNRGLYNEQFF. DNA sequence: TGTGCCAGCAGTGTAAACAGGGGACTCTACAATGAGCAGTTCTTC.